The 21 T cell receptor beta chains given below trace back to one sample, sequenced in a study of blood T cell repertoires in COVID-19. The repertoire was sequenced with immunoSEQ multiplex PCR; TCRdb's copy has only in-frame clones and lacks some. The profile shows under 350,000 clones, approximately 89% of them singletons. What was sequenced was PBMCs or T cells enriched from blood (not recorded which). The receptors here all came from a woman between 18 and 30 years old who had recovered from COVID-19.

The chain has TRBV18 and TRBJ1-5, with a tentative D call TRBD1 (5 bases). Germline CDR1 reads KGHSH; CDR2 reads LQKENI. Trimming took 4 bases from V and 5 from J, leaving 9 bases between them. The CDR3 length is 13 residues. CDR3 nucleotides: TGTGCCAGCTCACTACAGGAGCATCAGCCCCAGCATTTT. It encodes CASSLQEHQPQHF.

This clone appeared a few times. CDR3 coding DNA: TGTGCCAGCAGTTACGAGGGGACTAGCTCTACTGAGCAGTTCTTC. Its translation: CASSYEGTSSTEQFF. The genes are TRBV6-6 and TRBJ2-1; 9 positions match TRBD2. The CDR3 extends over 15 amino acids. The ends lost 2 bases at V and 9 bases at J; junction bases unmatched: 8. Looked up from germline, CDR1 is MNHNY and CDR2 is SVGAGI (reference sequence).

The gene calls are TRBV7-2 and TRBJ2-7; D not certain. The CDR3 is 15 amino acids. Germline V gene data show CDR1 as SGHTA and CDR2 as FQGNSA. Trimming took 1 base from V and 2 from J, leaving 12 bases between them. CDR3 loop: CASSLGAASTYEQYF. CDR3 bases: TGTGCCAGCAGCTTAGGAGCCGCGTCCACCTACGAGCAGTACTTC.

This chain joins TRBV5-8 and TRBJ1-4; no firm D call. Germline-derived CDR1 and CDR2 are SGHTS and YDEGEE. Trimming removed 0 bases at V and 8 bases at J, with 11 bases between. CDR3 size: 14 residues. For the CDR3, the DNA is TGTGCCAGCAGCTTGGTTAGGGCGGGCGAAAAACTGTTTTTT. Its translation is CASSLVRAGEKLFF.

V usage is TRBV19 and J usage is TRBJ1-3; no firm D call. Trimming left V 7 bases short and J 2 bases short, with 18 bases between. Germline-derived CDR1 and CDR2 are LNHDA and SQIVND (reference sequence). The CDR3 length is 16 residues. As DNA, the CDR3 is TGTGCCAGTAACCCCCGTGCGGGGAACCCTGGAAACACCATATATTTT. Translating gives CASNPRAGNPGNTIYF.

The chain links TRBV4-2 to TRBJ1-4; 9 bases agree with TRBD1. After removal of 0 bases from V and 1 base from J, the junction contained 6 bases not matched to a gene. Germline V CDR1 and CDR2: LGHNA, YNFKEQ. The CDR3 covers 18 residues. CDR3 residues: CASSQDRRQGGTNEKLFF. CDR3 bases: TGTGCCAGCAGCCAAGACCGGAGACAGGGGGGAACTAATGAAAAACTGTTTTTT.

This chain joins TRBV2 and TRBJ2-1, with unresolved D. The length of the CDR3 is 16 residues. Trimming stripped 9 bases from V and 6 bases from J, with 24 bases between. Germline V gene data show CDR1 as SNHLY and CDR2 as FYNNEI. CDR3 in DNA: TGTGCCAGTATAGCCCTTTGGCCCGATCCCGTCAATGAGCAGTTCTTC. It is translated as CASIALWPDPVNEQFF. Full variable domain (outside the CDR3, taken from reference TRBV2 and TRBJ2-1): EPEVTQTPSHQVTQMGQEVILRCVPISNHLYFYWYRQILGQKVEFLVSFYNNEISEKSEIFDDQFSVERPDGSNFTLKIRSTKLEDSAMYFCASIALWPDPVNEQFFGPGTRLTVL.

The chain links TRBV5-4 to TRBJ2-5; 8 nucleotides match TRBD2. V dropped 0 bases and J dropped 2; count of bases not matched to a gene: 3. CDR1 and CDR2 from the germline V gene are SGHNT and YYREEE (reference sequence). This CDR3 region has 15 residues. CDR3 amino acids: CASSLAGTSQETQYF. The CDR3 region has the DNA TGTGCCAGCAGCTTGGCCGGGACTAGTCAAGAGACCCAGTACTTC.

The chain carries TRBV30 and TRBJ2-4; D may be TRBD1 (5 bases). Germline CDR1 and CDR2: GTSNPN and SVGIG (reference sequence). V was clipped by 0 bases and J by 0 bases, with 9 bases between them. The CDR3 covers 15 residues. The CDR3 DNA follows: TGTGCCTGGAGTGTAGGGGTAATAGCCAAAAACATTCAGTACTTC. Translation: CAWSVGVIAKNIQYF.

V and J are TRBV29-1 and TRBJ2-7, with 14 bases that match TRBD2. This CDR3 has 14 residues. With 6 bases clipped from V and 2 bases from J, the junction kept 3 bases outside the gene matches. From germline, CDR1 is SQVTM and CDR2 ANQGSEA. CDR3 coding DNA: TGCAGCGTCACGGGACTAGCGGGGGCCTACGAGCAGTACTTC. It codes for CSVTGLAGAYEQYF.

The chain employs TRBV3-1 (or the pseudogene TRBV3-2) and TRBJ1-2; the D is unclear. Per the germline V gene, CDR1 is LGHDT and CDR2 is YNNKEL (reference sequence). V was pared by 1 base and J by 5 bases, with 14 bases between. The CDR3 loop spans 15 amino acids. This chain's CDR3 is CASSQGAVSGYGYTF. CDR3 coding DNA: TGTGCCAGCAGCCAAGGGGCAGTTTCGGGGTATGGCTACACCTTC.

The CDR3 region is CASSEGLAASYEQYF. The DNA for the CDR3 is TGTGCCAGCAGTGAAGGACTAGCGGCGTCCTACGAGCAGTACTTC. The rearrangement uses TRBV25-1 and TRBJ2-7, with TRBD2 matching 10 bases. This CDR3 is 15 amino acids long. CDR1 MGHDK and CDR2 SYGVNS come from the germline V gene. With V trimmed by 2 bases and J by 1 base, 2 bases remained unmatched.

The chain links TRBV16 to TRBJ1-6, with D perhaps matching TRBD1 (6 bases). V dropped 1 base and J dropped 8 bases, with 15 bases sitting between them. This CDR3 has 16 amino acids. Germline V gene data show CDR1 as KGHSY and CDR2 as FQNENV. CDR3 protein: CASSQFDRLDHSPLHF. CDR3 nucleotide sequence: TGTGCCAGCAGCCAATTTGACAGGTTGGACCATTCACCCCTCCACTTT.

The rearrangement joins TRBV11-3 to TRBJ1-6; 9 bases match TRBD1. Germline V CDR1 and CDR2: SGHNT, YENEEA. V lost 5 bases, J lost 7 bases, and 6 bases stayed unmatched. The CDR3 consists of 15 residues. This chain's CDR3 is CASSNRDRANSPLHF. CDR3 DNA: TGTGCCAGCAGCAACCGGGACAGGGCCAATTCACCCCTCCACTTT.

This clone was seen more than once but under ten times. The rearrangement links TRBV7-3 to TRBJ2-1, with D possibly being TRBD2 (6 bases). Trimming stripped 0 bases from V and 5 bases from J, with 14 bases between. The CDR3 totals 16 residues. Germline V CDR1 and CDR2: SGHTA, FQGTGA. In DNA form, the CDR3 reads TGTGCCAGCAGCTTAACCTCGGGGGAGTCCCACAATGAGCAGTTCTTC. Translated: CASSLTSGESHNEQFF.

The chain joins TRBV7-8 to TRBJ1-5, with a tentative D call TRBD1 (5 bases). CDR1 is SGHVS and CDR2 is FQNEAQ in the germline V gene. V lost 0 bases and J lost 9, with 12 bases in between. This CDR3 has 14 residues. The CDR3 sequence is CASSLADRSPPQHF. CDR3 in DNA: TGTGCCAGCAGCTTAGCTGACAGAAGTCCGCCCCAGCATTTT.

The chain links TRBV21-1 to TRBJ2-1; the D call TRBD1 from the table was never checked on the DNA. TRBV21-1 is designated a pseudogene. There are 14 residues in the CDR3. CDR3 loop: CASSKASTGGEQFF. The CDR3 region has the DNA TGTGCCAGCAGCAAAGCTTCGACAGGCGGGGAGCAGTTCTTC.

The CDR3 region is CASSLGAGSGYGYTF. Here the CDR3 DNA reads TGCGCCAGCAGCTTGGGTGCAGGAAGTGGCTATGGCTACACCTTC. V is TRBV5-1 and J is TRBJ1-2; D unclear. The CDR3 is made up of 15 amino acids. From germline, CDR1 is SGHRS and CDR2 YFSETQ. V was clipped by 0 bases and J by 4 bases, with 13 bases between them.

The chain is built from TRBV6-5 and TRBJ2-5, with 12 bases that match TRBD2. This CDR3 is 14 amino acids long. Trimming cost V 8 bases and J 4 bases; bases outside gene matches: 5. Germline assignment: CDR1 MNHEY and CDR2 SVGAGI. CDR3 bases: TGTGCCAGCTCGACTAGCGGGGGTGGAGAGACCCAGTACTTC. It specifies CASSTSGGGETQYF.

The rearrangement joins TRBV5-4 to TRBJ2-7, with D hard to call. This CDR3 is 13 amino acids long. Germline CDR1 and CDR2: SGHNT and YYREEE (reference sequence). Trimming took off 5 bases at V and 5 bases at J, with 14 bases between the two ends. This CDR3 reads CASRFYPYHEQYF. CDR3 DNA: TGTGCCAGCAGGTTCTATCCATACCACGAGCAGTACTTC.

The rearrangement joins TRBV5-1 to TRBJ1-1; TRBD1 might be the D (6 bases). There are 16 residues in the CDR3. Per the germline V gene, CDR1 is SGHRS and CDR2 is YFSETQ. V was cut by 1 base and J by 8 bases, with 21 bases left in between. CDR3 nucleotide sequence: TGCGCCAGCAGCTTGCTGCCAGGGGAAGAACACTGGGAAGCTTTCTTT. It yields the protein CASSLLPGEEHWEAFF.